The text below deals with one T cell receptor beta chain. Antigen: not known. TCRdb independently ran MiXCR on the RT-PCR reads; one entry per CDR3 protein. The sample lists about 780,000 distinct CDR3 sequences; approximately 17% were seen once. This entry belongs to a study of response to subunit inactivated influenza vaccine. General study points: Few new T cells, the authors suggested, are recruited by each seasonal influenza vaccination.

With V trimmed by 7 bases and J by 1 base, 9 bases remained unmatched. The CDR3 consists of 15 residues. Per the germline V gene, CDR1 is MNHEY and CDR2 is SVGEGT. This material consisted of PBMCs from blood, taken 5 days after vaccination. This chain links TRBV6-2 or TRBV6-3 with TRBJ2-7, with TRBD1 identical over 8 bases. The clonotype originates from a man in his fifties or sixties who received an inactivated influenza vaccine. The CDR3 loop is CASIAGQGISYEQYF. The CDR3 bases are TGTGCCAGCATCGCCGGACAGGGAATATCCTACGAGCAGTACTTC.